These 7 T cell receptor beta chains were all obtained from the same sample, sequenced in a study of T cell repertoires in urothelial bladder cancer. The assay was immunoSEQ multiplex PCR, and TCRdb's table has in-frame clones only and misses some. The data show about 11,000 clones, roughly two thirds seen once. Sequencing was carried out using tumor-infiltrating cells from bladder cancer. These receptors were taken from a human donor with a benign inflammatory bladder lesion.

The chain carries TRBV10-2 and TRBJ2-7; no definite D call. V lost 0 bases, J lost 2 bases, and 20 bases lay in between. The germline V gene has CDR1 WSHSY and CDR2 SAAADI. This CDR3 is 18 amino acids long. This chain's CDR3 is CASSESRYWSLSTYEQYF. For the CDR3, the DNA is TGCGCCAGCAGTGAGTCGCGTTATTGGAGCCTCTCTACCTACGAGCAGTACTTC.

This sequence joins TRBV2 and TRBJ2-4; D is possibly TRBD2 (6 bases). The V end lost 8 bases, the J end lost 9 bases, and 11 bases lay between the germline ends. Germline V gene sequence: CDR1 SNHLY, CDR2 FYNNEI. There are 11 residues in the CDR3. The CDR3, as DNA: TGTGCCAGCGGGCTGGGGGGCATTCAGTACTTC. Amino acids: CASGLGGIQYF.

The chain joins TRBV29-1 to TRBJ2-5; the D gene is possibly TRBD2 (7 bases). Germline V gene lookup returns CDR1 SQVTM and CDR2 ANQGSEA. The CDR3 runs to 15 residues. V lost 2 bases, J lost 3 bases, and 16 bases lay in between. CDR3 protein: CSVELAGDNKETQYF. The CDR3 region has the DNA TGCAGCGTTGAACTCGCGGGGGACAATAAAGAGACCCAGTACTTC.

The chain is built from TRBV7-9 and TRBJ1-6; no definite D call. Germline V CDR1 and CDR2: SEHNR, FQNEAQ (reference sequence). V lost 6 bases to trimming and J lost 11 bases, with 11 bases between them. The CDR3 totals 12 residues. The CDR3 region has the DNA TGTGCCAGCAGTTCGGACGAGGCACCCCTCCACTTT. This sequence encodes CASSSDEAPLHF.

The rearrangement uses TRBV7-8 and TRBJ2-3; 12 nucleotides line up with TRBD2. CDR1 is SGHVS, CDR2 FQNEAQ, per germline. The CDR3 runs to 16 residues. V gave up 5 bases and J gave up 4 bases; unmatched junction bases: 7. The CDR3 loop is CASSPPWTSGADTQYF. In nucleotides, the CDR3 is TGTGCCAGCAGCCCCCCTTGGACTAGCGGGGCAGATACGCAGTATTTT.

The chain employs TRBV11-1 and TRBJ2-5; maybe TRBD2 (5 bases). Trimming left V 6 bases short and J 4 bases short, with 12 bases between. Germline V gene sequence: CDR1 SGHAT, CDR2 FQDESV (reference sequence). The CDR3 is 13 amino acids. CDR3 nucleotide sequence: TGTGCCAGCAGTGGCCTAGCAACAGAGACCCAGTACTTC. Translated, it gives CASSGLATETQYF.

Written as DNA, the CDR3 is TGCGCCAGCTCCGGGACAGGGAATTCACCCCTCCACTTT. Translating it yields CASSGTGNSPLHF. The chain is built from TRBV5-1 and TRBJ1-6, with 9 positions matching TRBD1. Per germline, CDR1 SGHRS and CDR2 YFSETQ. The CDR3 covers 13 residues. With 7 bases clipped from V and 7 bases from J, the junction kept 3 bases outside the gene matches.